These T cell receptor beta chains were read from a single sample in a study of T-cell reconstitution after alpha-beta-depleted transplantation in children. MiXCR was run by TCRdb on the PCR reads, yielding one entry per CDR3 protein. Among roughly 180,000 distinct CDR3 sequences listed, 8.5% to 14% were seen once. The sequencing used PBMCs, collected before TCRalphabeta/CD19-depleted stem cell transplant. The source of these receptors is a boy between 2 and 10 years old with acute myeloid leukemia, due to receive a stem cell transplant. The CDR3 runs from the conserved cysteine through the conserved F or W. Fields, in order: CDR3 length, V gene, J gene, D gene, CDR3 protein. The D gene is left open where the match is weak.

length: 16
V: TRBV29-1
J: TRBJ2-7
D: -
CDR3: CSVEFRIRGLTYEQYF

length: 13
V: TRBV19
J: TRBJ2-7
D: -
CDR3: CASSIYGNYEQYF

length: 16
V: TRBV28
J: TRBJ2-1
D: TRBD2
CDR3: CASPPPASGAYNEQFF

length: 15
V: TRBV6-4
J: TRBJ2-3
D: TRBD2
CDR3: CASSPGGTSADTQYF

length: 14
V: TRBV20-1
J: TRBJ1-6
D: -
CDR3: CSARRGAYNSPLHF

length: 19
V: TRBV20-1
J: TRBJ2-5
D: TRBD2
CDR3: CSAEPSETSGRAAIETQYF

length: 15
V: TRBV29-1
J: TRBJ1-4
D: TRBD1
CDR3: CSVEPMTGSNEKLFF

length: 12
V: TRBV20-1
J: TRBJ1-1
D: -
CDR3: CSASRENTEAFF

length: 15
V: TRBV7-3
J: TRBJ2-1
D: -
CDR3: CASGGGYLSYNEQFF

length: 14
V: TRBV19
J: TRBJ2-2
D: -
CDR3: CASIRGAGTGELFF

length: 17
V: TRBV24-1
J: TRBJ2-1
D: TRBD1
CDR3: CAKIGDREDPSYNEQFF

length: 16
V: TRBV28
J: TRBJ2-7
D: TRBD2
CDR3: CASSLMTSGRPNEQYF

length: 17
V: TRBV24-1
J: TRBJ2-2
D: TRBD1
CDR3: CATSDMQTGDHTGELFF

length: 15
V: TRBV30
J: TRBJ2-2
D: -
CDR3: CAWSVGAARTGELFF

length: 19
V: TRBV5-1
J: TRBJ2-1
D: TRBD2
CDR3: CASSLPMGTSGRLWNEQFF

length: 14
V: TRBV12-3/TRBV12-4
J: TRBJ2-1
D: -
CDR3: CASSLALGVNEQFF

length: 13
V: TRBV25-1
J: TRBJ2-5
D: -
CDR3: CASTSGVRETQYF

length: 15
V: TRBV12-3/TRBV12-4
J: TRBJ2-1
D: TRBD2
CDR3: CASRVAGGNYNEQFF

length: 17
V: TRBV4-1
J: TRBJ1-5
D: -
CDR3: CASSQGLGVGGNQPQHF

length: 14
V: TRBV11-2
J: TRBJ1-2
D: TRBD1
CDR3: CASSATGQGGGYTF

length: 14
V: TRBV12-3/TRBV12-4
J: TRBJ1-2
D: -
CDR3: CASSLMGRDYGYTF

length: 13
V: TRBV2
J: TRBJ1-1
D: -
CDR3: CASSFLLPGEAFF

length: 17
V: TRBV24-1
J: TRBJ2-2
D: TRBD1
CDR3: CATGRLGQGSDSGELFF

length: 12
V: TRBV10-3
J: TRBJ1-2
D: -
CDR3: CAISDGRYGYTF

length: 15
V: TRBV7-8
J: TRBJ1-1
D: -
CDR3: CASSFDESPYTEAFF

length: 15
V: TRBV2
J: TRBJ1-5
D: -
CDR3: CASSPYKQGGQPQHF

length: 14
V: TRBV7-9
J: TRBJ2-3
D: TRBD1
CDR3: CASSRDRAPDTQYF

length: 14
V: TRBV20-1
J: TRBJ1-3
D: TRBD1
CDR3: CSGQGGATGNTIYF

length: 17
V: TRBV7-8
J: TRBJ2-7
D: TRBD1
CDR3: CASSLKYVNNRGYEQYF

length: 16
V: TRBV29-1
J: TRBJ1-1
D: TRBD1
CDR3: CSVEDSPSEGGGPAFF

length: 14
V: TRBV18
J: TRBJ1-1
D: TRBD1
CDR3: CASSAETGHTEAFF